The clone carrying this TCR beta chain has at least ten counts. Its specificity is not known. The record originates from a study of glioma-infiltrating T cells. Study results and caveats: Tissue and blood shared very few CDR3 sequences.

TCR alpha and beta CDR3 regions were amplified from RNA using iRepertoire nested multiplex PCR. One-step reverse transcription and amplification started from approximately 100-400 ng of tissue mRNA or PBMC total RNA. TCRdb ran MiXCR on the multiplex PCR reads and lists one entry per CDR3 protein. The data hold some 120,000 distinct CDR3 sequences, with less than 30% observed a single time. The TCR originated in a human donor with low-grade glioma or glioblastoma, undergoing nonglioma brain surgery, or in good health (not recorded which). Source material: glioma tissue, nonneoplastic brain tissue, or PBMCs (not recorded which).

The DNA of the CDR3 is TGTGCCAGCTCAGTCGGCGGCGCAGTTACAGATACGCAGTATTTT. The encoded protein is CASSVGGAVTDTQYF. V is TRBV18 and J is TRBJ2-3; D remains unclear. Germline V CDR1 and CDR2: KGHSH, LQKENI. V was clipped by 5 bases and J by 3 bases, with 15 bases between them. The CDR3 is 15 residues long.